The 14 T cell receptor beta chains presented below share a single source sample, sequenced in a study of T cell responses to AZD1222 COVID-19 vaccine. The table came from immunoSEQ multiplex PCR; TCRdb's copy has only in-frame clones and leaves some out. The table records approximately 120,000 clones, 80% to 90% of them present only once. Sequencing was performed on peripheral blood, taken 28 days after the second AZD1222 dose. The receptors stem from an adult who received the AZD1222 COVID-19 vaccine.

The CDR3, as DNA: TGTGCCAGCAAGACGCTAGCGGGAGGCCACTCCTACAATGAGCAGTTCTTC. It specifies CASKTLAGGHSYNEQFF. V is TRBV11-2 and J is TRBJ2-1, with 11 nucleotides matching TRBD2. The germline gives CDR1 SGHAT, CDR2 FQNNGV. This CDR3 is 17 amino acids long. V was pared by 7 bases and J by 0 bases, with 8 bases of the junction left unmatched.

The chain uses TRBV11-2 and TRBJ2-5; 9 bases match TRBD2. Germline trimming cut 5 bases from V and 5 bases from J; bases unmatched to any gene: 6. The CDR3 extends over 14 amino acids. The germline V gene encodes CDR1 SGHAT and CDR2 FQNNGV. As DNA, the CDR3 is TGTGCCAGCAGCCCTCTAGCGGGAAAGGAGACCCAGTACTTC. Amino acids: CASSPLAGKETQYF.

The chain has TRBV12-3 or TRBV12-4 and TRBJ1-2; D remains ambiguous. The ends were cut back, 10 bases at V and 4 bases at J, with 16 bases in the middle. The CDR3 runs to 13 residues. Here the CDR3 reads CAILEEGRYGYTF. Here the CDR3 DNA reads TGTGCCATCCTAGAGGAAGGCCGCTATGGCTACACCTTC.

The V call is TRBV7-9, the J call TRBJ1-3, with D possibly TRBD1 on 6 matching bases. The ends were cut back, 4 bases at V and 0 bases at J, with 13 bases in the middle. This CDR3 is 16 amino acids long. CDR1 is SEHNR, CDR2 FQNEAQ, per germline (reference sequence). The CDR3 protein is CASSSYRVSSGNTIYF. The CDR3 DNA reads TGTGCCAGCAGCTCCTACAGGGTCAGCTCTGGAAACACCATATATTTT.

This clone was counted only a few times. The chain joins TRBV20-1 to TRBJ2-5, with a weak D call TRBD1 (7 bases). Germline-derived CDR1 and CDR2 are DFQATT and SNEGSKA (reference sequence). With 3 bases removed from V and 7 bases from J, the gap between germline ends came to 18 bases. The CDR3 consists of 14 residues. Here the CDR3 reads CSASSQGGRGTQYF. CDR3 nucleotide sequence: TGCAGTGCTAGTTCTCAGGGGGGCCGGGGGACCCAGTACTTC.

A note on this clone: This same CDR3 is encoded by further DNA sequences in the sample. This rearrangement joins TRBV6-5 to TRBJ1-6; no clear D gene. V lost 3 bases, J lost 8 bases, and 5 bases lay in between. CDR3 size: 12 residues. Germline V gives CDR1 MNHEY, CDR2 SVGAGI. The CDR3, as DNA: TGTGCCAGCAGTTATGGGGATTCACCCCTCCACTTT. Its translation is CASSYGDSPLHF.

The genes are TRBV7-9 and TRBJ2-2; TRBD2 aligns across 10 bases. The V gene end was trimmed by 4 bases and the J gene end by 5 bases; junction bases not matched to a gene: 4. CDR1 and CDR2 (germline): SEHNR, FQNEAQ (reference sequence). The CDR3 contains 15 residues. The CDR3 region has the DNA TGTGCCAGCAGCTGGAGCGGGGGGGCGACCGGGGAGCTGTTTTTT. Its translation: CASSWSGGATGELFF.

The J gene is TRBJ2-2, the V gene TRBV5-6; D not certain. Per the germline V gene, CDR1 is SGHDT and CDR2 is YYEEEE. The CDR3 consists of 15 residues. Trimming took off 1 base at V and 6 bases at J, with 13 bases between the two ends. CDR3 sequence: CASSLITLNAGELFF. In DNA, the CDR3 is TGTGCCAGCAGCTTGATTACCCTCAACGCCGGGGAGCTGTTTTTT.

This clone was counted a single time. This sequence may be a read error, since a much larger clone differs from it by one base. The rearrangement joins TRBV7-9 to TRBJ1-2, with D unresolved. V was trimmed by 1 base and J by 4 bases, leaving 4 bases between them. Germline CDR1 is SEHNR and CDR2 is FQNEAQ (reference sequence). The CDR3 loop spans 12 amino acids. CDR3 DNA sequence: TGTGCCAGCAGCTTAGGTGGCTATGGCTACACCTTC. This translates into CASSLGGYGYTF. The variable domain in full, completed from reference TRBV7-9 and TRBJ1-2, reads DTGVSQNPRHKITKRGQNVTFRCDPISEHNRLYWYRQTLGQGPEFLTYFQNEAQLEKSRLLSDRFSAERPKGSFSTLEIQRTEQGDSAMYLCASSLGGYGYTFGSGTRLTVV.

V usage is TRBV6-5 and J usage is TRBJ1-2; D is perhaps TRBD1 (6 bases). The CDR3 loop spans 14 amino acids. Looked up from germline, CDR1 is MNHEY and CDR2 is SVGAGI. V was cut by 5 bases and J by 4 bases, with 14 bases left in between. DNA of the CDR3: TGTGCCAGCAGTAGAGGCATGGGGGCCTATGGCTACACCTTC. This encodes CASSRGMGAYGYTF.

The chain uses TRBV3-1 (or the pseudogene TRBV3-2) and TRBJ2-5, with 7 bases fitting TRBD2. Germline lookup yields CDR1 LGHDT and CDR2 YNNKEL (reference sequence). The CDR3 has 13 residues. With 3 bases clipped from V and 2 bases from J, the junction kept 0 bases outside the gene matches. The CDR3 is CASSQREQETQYF. DNA for the CDR3: TGTGCCAGCAGCCAGCGGGAGCAAGAGACCCAGTACTTC.

The gene calls are TRBV5-4 and TRBJ1-4; a weak D match, TRBD1 (5 bases). Looked up from germline, CDR1 is SGHNT and CDR2 is YYREEE (reference sequence). The CDR3 has 13 residues. V was pared by 5 bases and J by 8 bases, with 13 bases between. In nucleotides, the CDR3 is TGTGCCAGCAGTCCCGGGACGGAGGAAAAACTGTTTTTT. Its protein is CASSPGTEEKLFF.

V is TRBV5-1 and J is TRBJ2-3; 10 bases map to TRBD2. From germline, CDR1 is SGHRS and CDR2 YFSETQ. The CDR3 covers 16 residues. The V gene end was trimmed by 4 bases and the J gene end by 4 bases; junction bases not matched to a gene: 9. The CDR3 DNA reads as TGCGCCAGCAGCCCCACCCTAGCGGGAGATGCAGATACGCAGTATTTT. Encoded protein: CASSPTLAGDADTQYF. Combining the CDR3 with reference TRBV5-1 and TRBJ2-3 gives the whole variable domain KAGVTQTPRYLIKTRGQQVTLSCSPISGHRSVSWYQQTPGQGLQFLFEYFSETQRNKGNFPGRFSGRQFSNSRSEMNVSTLELGDSALYLCASSPTLAGDADTQYFGPGTRLTVL.

The chain carries TRBV11-2 and TRBJ1-4, with 9 positions matching TRBD1. J was trimmed by 8 bases and V by 4 bases; bases with no gene match: 5. CDR3 length: 14 residues. Germline loops: CDR1 SGHAT, CDR2 FQNNGV. The CDR3 protein is CASSSGQGGEKLFF. CDR3 bases: TGTGCCAGCAGCTCGGGACAGGGTGGGGAAAAACTGTTTTTT.